The 15 T cell receptor beta chains below were found in one sample sequenced in a study of OX40 agonist ivuxolimab in advanced cancers. Generated by immunoSEQ multiplex PCR, the TCRdb table keeps only in-frame clones and is missing some. The table has about 79,000 clones, 92% seen once. The material was CD4+ or CD8+ T cells sorted from blood, obtained in a trial of the OX40 agonist ivuxolimab. Receptors were obtained from an adult with an advanced solid tumor such as melanoma, head and neck, liver or kidney cancer.

The rearrangement joins TRBV2 to TRBJ1-4; D possibly corresponds to TRBD1 (5 bases). The germline V gene encodes CDR1 SNHLY and CDR2 FYNNEI. The CDR3 runs to 13 residues. Trimming shortened V by 10 bases and J by 0 bases, and 9 bases separated the two germline ends. The CDR3 coding sequence is TGTGCCACCAGGGTTGCAACTAATGAAAAACTGTTTTTT. Its protein product is CATRVATNEKLFF.

The genes are TRBV2 and TRBJ1-5; 7 bases map to TRBD1. CDR1 is SNHLY, CDR2 FYNNEI, per germline. V lost 5 bases and J lost 3; bases outside the gene matches: 10. The length of the CDR3 is 16 residues. The chain's CDR3 is CASSPRSTGDNQPQHF. The DNA of the CDR3 is TGTGCCAGCAGTCCCCGCTCAACAGGGGACAATCAGCCCCAGCATTTT.

The V call is TRBV6-1, the J call TRBJ2-2, with 8 bases identical to TRBD1. J lost 7 bases, V lost 4 bases, and 11 bases had no gene match. Per the germline V gene, CDR1 is MNHNS and CDR2 is SASEGT. The CDR3 length is 16 residues. As DNA, the CDR3 is TGTGCCAGCAGTGTCTGGCAGGGGGCAGAGGGCGGGGAGCTGTTTTTT. Translation gives CASSVWQGAEGGELFF.

This clone was seen a single time. The CDR3 here is CASSYPGQGSEAFF. The CDR3 DNA reads as TGTGCCAGCAGTTACCCAGGACAGGGCAGTGAAGCTTTCTTT. V and J are TRBV6-5 and TRBJ1-1; 8 bases line up with TRBD1. After removal of 2 bases from V and 7 bases from J, the junction contained 6 bases not matched to a gene. CDR1 and CDR2 from the germline V gene are MNHEY and SVGAGI. The CDR3 length is 14 residues.

The J gene is TRBJ2-1, the V gene TRBV12-5; D might be TRBD2 (6 bases). This CDR3 is 18 amino acids long. Trimming left V 2 bases short and J 6 bases short, with 23 bases between. Germline-derived CDR1 and CDR2 are LGHNT and FRNRAP. The CDR3, as DNA: TGTGCTAGTGGTTTGCCCACCCCGGGGGACCCTCCGGGCAATGAGCAGTTCTTC. Its protein is CASGLPTPGDPPGNEQFF.

The chain is built from TRBV9 and TRBJ1-6; D possibly corresponds to TRBD1 (5 bases). The length of the CDR3 is 14 residues. Trimming took off 3 bases at V and 7 bases at J, with 11 bases between the two ends. Germline V gene sequence: CDR1 SGDLS, CDR2 YYNGEE. The CDR3 DNA reads TGTGCCAGCAGCGCCGCAGGGCCCAATTCACCCCTCCACTTT. Its translation is CASSAAGPNSPLHF.

This sequence joins TRBV7-3 and TRBJ2-5; 8 bases match TRBD2. CDR1 is SGHTA and CDR2 is FQGTGA in the germline V gene. Unmatched junction bases numbered 7, after V lost 3 bases and J lost 1 base. The CDR3 spans 16 residues. The CDR3 sequence is CASSLTGGALQETQYF. The CDR3, as DNA: TGTGCCAGCAGCTTGACCGGGGGGGCACTCCAAGAGACCCAGTACTTC.

The CDR3 reads CASSSVDRAEDEKLFF. In DNA form, the CDR3 reads TGTGCCAGCAGTTCTGTGGACAGGGCAGAGGATGAAAAACTGTTTTTT. The V and J genes are TRBV27 and TRBJ1-4, with TRBD1 identical over 8 bases. The V gene's germline CDR1 is MNHEY and CDR2 SMNVEV (reference sequence). V shed 4 bases, J shed 6 bases, and the junction held 10 bases outside the gene matches. The CDR3 runs to 16 residues. Drawing the rest from reference TRBV27 and TRBJ1-4, the complete variable domain is EAQVTQNPRYLITVTGKKLTVTCSQNMNHEYMSWYRQDPGLGLRQIYYSMNVEVTDKGDVPEGYKVSRKEKRNFPLILESPSPNQTSLYFCASSSVDRAEDEKLFFGSGTQLSVL.

The genes are TRBV7-3 and TRBJ1-1; a weak D match, TRBD1 (5 bases). The CDR3 runs 16 residues. The germline V gene encodes CDR1 SGHTA and CDR2 FQGTGA. Deletions cut 0 bases from V and 4 bases from J, with 15 bases between. CDR3 nucleotides: TGTGCCAGCAGCTTAACGCCCCGGGGGAGGGGCACTGAAGCTTTCTTT. It encodes CASSLTPRGRGTEAFF.

This chain uses TRBV30 with TRBJ1-5; D is perhaps TRBD1 (5 bases). The CDR3 consists of 13 residues. CDR1 and CDR2 (germline): GTSNPN, SVGIG (reference sequence). V dropped 1 base and J dropped 7 bases, with 11 bases sitting between them. The CDR3 loop is CAWSGGEGQPQHF. DNA of the CDR3: TGTGCCTGGAGTGGCGGGGAGGGGCAGCCCCAGCATTTT.

The chain joins TRBV30 to TRBJ1-3; the D is unclear. CDR1 and CDR2 (germline): GTSNPN, SVGIG (reference sequence). The V end lost 4 bases, the J end lost 4 bases, and 8 bases lay between the germline ends. The CDR3 has 12 residues. DNA of the CDR3: TGTGCCTGGATTATACCCGGAAACACCATATATTTT. Its protein is CAWIIPGNTIYF. The whole variable domain, remainder taken from reference TRBV30 and TRBJ1-3, is SQTIHQWPATLVQPVGSPLSLECTVEGTSNPNLYWYRQAAGRGLQLLFYSVGIGQISSEVPQNLSASRPQDRQFILSSKKLLLSDSGFYLCAWIIPGNTIYFGEGSWLTVV.

This clone has only one observation. The rearrangement uses TRBV5-6 and TRBJ1-6, with TRBD1 identical over 9 bases. The CDR3 runs 17 residues. The germline gives CDR1 SGHDT, CDR2 YYEEEE. J gave up 1 base and V 4 bases, and 6 bases lay outside the gene matches. CDR3 residues: CASSTMTGGSYNSPLHF. CDR3 nucleotide sequence: TGTGCCAGCAGCACAATGACAGGGGGGTCCTATAATTCACCCCTCCACTTT. The complete variable domain, with remaining parts taken from reference TRBV5-6 and TRBJ1-6, reads DAGVTQSPTHLIKTRGQQVTLRCSPKSGHDTVSWYQQALGQGPQFIFQYYEEEERQRGNFPDRFSGHQFPNYSSELNVNALLLGDSALYLCASSTMTGGSYNSPLHFGNGTRLTVT.

The rearrangement uses TRBV4-1 and TRBJ1-5; the D is unclear. The germline gives CDR1 MGHRA, CDR2 YSYEKL. This CDR3 is built from 16 residues. Trimming took off 0 bases at V and 4 bases at J, with 13 bases between the two ends. The CDR3 is CASSQDGVLVNQPQHF. CDR3 DNA: TGCGCCAGCAGCCAAGATGGGGTTTTGGTGAATCAGCCCCAGCATTTT.

The chain uses TRBV6-1 and TRBJ2-7; D not certain. Per the germline V gene, CDR1 is MNHNS and CDR2 is SASEGT. CDR3 length equals 13 residues. Deletions cut 0 bases from V and 2 bases from J, with 5 bases between. For the CDR3, the DNA is TGTGCCAGCAGTGAAGCTCCCACCTACGAGCAGTACTTC. It specifies CASSEAPTYEQYF.

This clone was counted a single time. The chain uses TRBV29-1 and TRBJ2-5, with D perhaps matching TRBD1 (6 bases). This CDR3 has 15 amino acids. The germline CDR1 and CDR2 sequences are SQVTM and ANQGSEA. V lost 0 bases to trimming and J lost 1 base, with 12 bases between them. CDR3 amino acids: CSVEDAGVAQETQYF. CDR3 nucleotide sequence: TGCAGCGTTGAAGATGCAGGGGTGGCCCAAGAGACCCAGTACTTC.